The 24 T cell receptor beta chains below were found in one sample sequenced in a study of blood T cell repertoires in COVID-19. Some clones are missing from TCRdb's copy, which holds only in-frame ones; the method was immunoSEQ multiplex PCR. This table has roughly 90,000 clones, less than 85% appearing once. Sequencing was performed on peripheral blood. The receptor set was obtained from a woman in her sixties or seventies with acute or convalescent COVID-19.

The rearrangement uses TRBV19 and TRBJ2-1, with D possibly TRBD2 on 5 matching bases. V was trimmed by 2 bases and J by 4 bases, leaving 15 bases between them. This CDR3 region has 16 residues. Looked up from germline, CDR1 is LNHDA and CDR2 is SQIVND (reference sequence). In DNA form, the CDR3 reads TGTGCCAGTAGTATAATTGAGGGAACGGGTTACAATGAGCAGTTCTTC. This codes for CASSIIEGTGYNEQFF. Complete variable domain (other parts from reference TRBV19 and TRBJ2-1): DGGITQSPKYLFRKEGQNVTLSCEQNLNHDAMYWYRQDPGQGLRLIYYSQIVNDFQKGDIAEGYSVSREKKESFPLTVTSAQKNPTAFYLCASSIIEGTGYNEQFFGPGTRLTVL.

The J gene is TRBJ2-5, the V gene TRBV11-2; 13 nucleotides line up with TRBD2. Germline CDR1 reads SGHAT; CDR2 reads FQNNGV. Trimming took 4 bases from V and 2 from J; bases not matched to a gene: 1. The CDR3 length is 15 residues. CDR3 sequence reads: CASSSTSGRQETQYF. As DNA, the CDR3 is TGTGCCAGCAGCTCGACTAGCGGGAGGCAAGAGACCCAGTACTTC.

The genes are TRBV29-1 and TRBJ1-1; possible D gene TRBD1, 6 bases. The CDR3 is made up of 13 amino acids. V was clipped by 6 bases and J by 1 base, with 12 bases between them. Germline loops: CDR1 SQVTM, CDR2 ANQGSEA. The CDR3 coding sequence is TGCAGCGTCGCCGGGACACCGAACACTGAAGCTTTCTTT. It specifies CSVAGTPNTEAFF.

The genes are TRBV15 and TRBJ1-1; D is perhaps TRBD1 (5 bases). The CDR3 is 15 residues long. V was trimmed by 0 bases and J by 4 bases, leaving 12 bases between them. The germline V gene encodes CDR1 LNHNV and CDR2 YYDKDF (reference sequence). CDR3 loop: CATSRDFLGRTEAFF. The CDR3 DNA reads TGTGCCACCAGCAGAGATTTTTTGGGGCGCACTGAAGCTTTCTTT.

The gene calls are TRBV11-3 and TRBJ2-3, with a weak D call TRBD1 (5 bases). The CDR3 is 15 residues long. Germline V gene data show CDR1 as SGHNT and CDR2 as YENEEA. Trimming removed 5 bases from V and 1 base from J, with 13 bases in between. CDR3 coding DNA: TGTGCCAGCAGCCCTGGCAGGGATGGCACAGATACGCAGTATTTT. Protein product: CASSPGRDGTDTQYF. The whole variable domain, filled in from reference TRBV11-3 and TRBJ2-3, reads EAGVVQSPRYKIIEKKQPVAFWCNPISGHNTLYWYLQNLGQGPELLIRYENEEAVDDSQLPKDRFSAERLKGVDSTLKIQPAELGDSAVYLCASSPGRDGTDTQYFGPGTRLTVL.

The V and J genes are TRBV27 and TRBJ2-2; TRBD2 aligns across 12 bases. CDR1 is MNHEY and CDR2 is SMNVEV in the germline V gene (reference sequence). This CDR3 has 16 amino acids. V lost 2 bases to trimming and J lost 4 bases; unmatched junction nucleotides: 2. CDR3 amino acids: CASSLGLAGITGELFF. CDR3 sequence (DNA): TGTGCCAGCAGTTTAGGACTAGCGGGAATCACCGGGGAGCTGTTTTTT.

The CDR3 reads CATSRDQASGRALENIQYF. The CDR3 nucleotides read TGTGCCACCAGCAGAGATCAGGCTAGCGGGAGGGCATTGGAAAACATTCAGTACTTC. The V and J genes are TRBV15 and TRBJ2-4; 12 bases are a match to TRBD2. The junction had 11 bases not matched to a gene; V was cut back by 0 bases and J by 5 bases. Germline CDR1 and CDR2: LNHNV and YYDKDF (reference sequence). The CDR3 totals 19 residues.

V and J are TRBV5-4 and TRBJ2-6, with a tentative D call TRBD1 (6 bases). This CDR3 comprises 15 residues. V dropped 3 bases and J dropped 1 base, with 8 bases sitting between them. From germline, CDR1 is SGHNT and CDR2 YYREEE (reference sequence). The CDR3 DNA is TGTGCCAGCAGCTCCGGACAGTCTGGGGCCAACGTCCTGACTTTC. Encoded protein: CASSSGQSGANVLTF. The whole variable domain, filled in from reference TRBV5-4 and TRBJ2-6, reads ETGVTQSPTHLIKTRGQQVTLRCSSQSGHNTVSWYQQALGQGPQFIFQYYREEENGRGNFPPRFSGLQFPNYSSELNVNALELDDSALYLCASSSGQSGANVLTFGAGSRLTVL.

The chain uses TRBV2 and TRBJ2-7; D is undetermined. Deletions cut 3 bases from V and 6 bases from J, with 21 bases between. The CDR3 length is 16 residues. From germline, CDR1 is SNHLY and CDR2 FYNNEI. The CDR3 DNA follows: TGTGCCAGCAGTGATCAAAGGTCCCTGATGGGCGCCGAGCAGTACTTC. This gives the protein CASSDQRSLMGAEQYF. The full variable domain, with the rest looked up from reference TRBV2 and TRBJ2-7, is EPEVTQTPSHQVTQMGQEVILRCVPISNHLYFYWYRQILGQKVEFLVSFYNNEISEKSEIFDDQFSVERPDGSNFTLKIRSTKLEDSAMYFCASSDQRSLMGAEQYFGPGTRLTVT.

The CDR3 protein is CASSPTESYGYTF. The CDR3, as DNA: TGTGCCAGCTCACCAACAGAGAGCTATGGCTACACCTTC. V usage is TRBV18 and J usage is TRBJ1-2; no definite D call. This CDR3 has 13 amino acids. Trimming left V 2 bases short and J 4 bases short, with 8 bases between. The germline V gene has CDR1 KGHSH and CDR2 LQKENI.

This chain uses TRBV27 with TRBJ2-5; 7 positions match TRBD2. The CDR3 consists of 15 residues. Germline trimming cut 5 bases from V and 0 bases from J; bases unmatched to any gene: 6. The V gene's germline CDR1 is MNHEY and CDR2 SMNVEV (reference sequence). Written as DNA, the CDR3 is TGTGCCAGCAGTAGGACTAGGATGTACCAAGAGACCCAGTACTTC. It encodes CASSRTRMYQETQYF.

In its sample, this clone was seen a few times. CDR3 DNA sequence: TGTGCCAGCAGTTTCCCCCCGGGACACGTTAATGAAAAACTGTTTTTT. Protein product: CASSFPPGHVNEKLFF. The V call is TRBV28, the J call TRBJ1-4, with a possible D match to TRBD1 (6 bases). The CDR3 covers 16 residues. Germline CDR1 is MDHEN and CDR2 is SYDVKM. The ends were cut back, 3 bases at V and 4 bases at J, with 15 bases in the middle.

The V gene is TRBV30, the J gene TRBJ2-7; TRBD2 agrees at 11 bases. Germline V gives CDR1 GTSNPN, CDR2 SVGIG (reference sequence). V trimming: 3 bases; J trimming: 4 bases; junction bases outside the gene matches: 2. CDR3 length equals 13 residues. In nucleotides, the CDR3 is TGTGCCTGGAGGATAGCGGGAGGGTACGAGCAGTACTTC. Its translation is CAWRIAGGYEQYF.

This clone was observed once. The rearrangement links TRBV5-1 to TRBJ2-5; the D call may be TRBD1 or TRBD2 (6 bases each). The germline V gene has CDR1 SGHRS and CDR2 YFSETQ. This CDR3 has 14 amino acids. Trimming removed 4 bases at V and 2 bases at J, with 12 bases between. The CDR3 here is CASSVGGVQETQYF. CDR3 bases: TGCGCCAGCAGCGTGGGGGGCGTTCAAGAGACCCAGTACTTC.

The chain recombines TRBV5-8 with TRBJ1-5; tentative D call: TRBD1 (6 bases). The CDR3 totals 14 residues. The V end was cut by 6 bases, the J end by 9 bases, with 19 bases between. Per germline, CDR1 SGHTS and CDR2 YDEGEE. The CDR3 bases are TGTGCCAGCACCACCGGACAGTCCCGCGGGCCCCAGCATTTT. Its translation: CASTTGQSRGPQHF.

Written as DNA, the CDR3 is TGCGCCAGCAGGCCATCGGGGACAACTAATGAAAAACTGTTTTTT. Its protein is CASRPSGTTNEKLFF. The chain is built from TRBV5-1 and TRBJ1-4, with D unclear. From germline, CDR1 is SGHRS and CDR2 YFSETQ. This CDR3 is built from 15 residues. Trimming stripped 5 bases from V and 0 bases from J, with 11 bases between.

The V call is TRBV9, the J call TRBJ2-7; 8 bases agree with TRBD1. The germline CDR1 and CDR2 sequences are SGDLS and YYNGEE. This CDR3 spans 16 amino acids. J gave up 2 bases and V 0 bases, and 7 bases lay outside the gene matches. The CDR3 reads CASSVGSGQGTYEQYF. In DNA, the CDR3 is TGTGCCAGCAGCGTAGGATCAGGACAGGGCACCTACGAGCAGTACTTC.

This chain links TRBV30 with TRBJ2-3; possibly TRBD2 for D (5 bases). There are 13 residues in the CDR3. V was cut by 2 bases and J by 6 bases, with 12 bases left in between. Germline CDR1 GTSNPN, CDR2 SVGIG (reference sequence). The DNA for the CDR3 is TGTGCCTGGAGTCCCGGGATCTTCGATACGCAGTATTTT. It specifies CAWSPGIFDTQYF.

This clone was observed once. The V call is TRBV11-1, the J call TRBJ1-4; 7 bases are shared with TRBD1. The CDR3 runs 14 residues. Per the germline V gene, CDR1 is SGHAT and CDR2 is FQDESV (reference sequence). Unmatched junction bases numbered 9, after V lost 8 bases and J lost 6 bases. The CDR3: CASGPGQTHEKLFF. The CDR3 DNA reads TGTGCCAGCGGACCGGGACAGACGCATGAAAAACTGTTTTTT. Using reference TRBV11-1 and TRBJ1-4 for the parts outside the CDR3, the full variable domain is EAEVAQSPRYKITEKSQAVAFWCDPISGHATLYWYRQILGQGPELLVQFQDESVVDDSQLPKDRFSAERLKGVDSTLKIQPAELGDSAMYLCASGPGQTHEKLFFGSGTQLSVL.

The chain links TRBV29-1 to TRBJ2-7, with D tentatively TRBD2 (7 bases). From germline, CDR1 is SQVTM and CDR2 ANQGSEA. V was cut by 6 bases and J by 5 bases, with 14 bases left in between. The CDR3 runs to 12 residues. The CDR3 DNA follows: TGCAGCGTGCGGGGGCCAAGGAACGAGCAGTACTTC. It codes for CSVRGPRNEQYF.

J is TRBJ1-1 and V is TRBV4-1, with D possibly TRBD1 on 6 matching bases. The CDR3 is made up of 13 amino acids. Germline CDR1 MGHRA, CDR2 YSYEKL. V gave up 4 bases and J gave up 1 base, with 7 bases separating them. Here the CDR3 DNA reads TGCGCCAGCAGCCCGACAGGGAACACTGAAGCTTTCTTT. Translated: CASSPTGNTEAFF.

The genes are TRBV7-3 and TRBJ2-7; 7 bases map to TRBD1. This CDR3 contains 15 residues. Germline assignment: CDR1 SGHTA and CDR2 FQGTGA. V lost 5 bases to trimming and J lost 2 bases; unmatched junction nucleotides: 9. The CDR3 DNA is TGTGCCAGCAGCCTACGGACAGGAGACACCTACGAGCAGTACTTC. It encodes CASSLRTGDTYEQYF.

This clone has only a few counts. The chain joins TRBV12-3 or TRBV12-4 to TRBJ2-1, with D uncertain. Trimming took 6 bases from V and 5 from J, leaving 11 bases between them. The CDR3 loop spans 13 amino acids. CDR3 sequence reads: CASRADQNNEQFF. The DNA for the CDR3 is TGTGCCAGCAGGGCGGATCAGAACAATGAGCAGTTCTTC.

As DNA, the CDR3 is TGTGCCTGGAGTGGGGACAGACTATACAATGAGCAGTTCTTC. Translation: CAWSGDRLYNEQFF. This chain connects TRBV30 to TRBJ2-1, with 7 nucleotides matching TRBD1. Per the germline V gene, CDR1 is GTSNPN and CDR2 is SVGIG (reference sequence). The CDR3 has 14 amino acids. The junction had 4 bases not matched to a gene; V was cut back by 1 base and J by 4 bases.